Shown below are 7 T cell receptor beta chains from a single sample sequenced in a study of human T cells and chemical hapten exposure. TCRdb re-analysed the RACE reads in MiXCR, keeping a single row per CDR3 protein. Of 62,000 or so distinct CDR3 sequences detected, about 10% appear once; the ten largest clones hold approximately 5.2%. The time point here: pre-sensitization, week 0. Treatment described: therapeutic diphenylcyclopropenone sensitization with weekly scalp DPC. The starting material was whole blood, obtained in connection with sensitization to the hapten diphenylcyclopropenone (DPC). The receptors were gathered from a woman aged 45-60 years with alopecia areata. Some clones in this sample may be carry-over from other donors' samples.

In this sample, this clonotype turned up a few times. V is TRBV24-1 and J is TRBJ1-5, with D unresolved. The ends were cut back, 4 bases at V and 5 bases at J, with 14 bases in the middle. Germline V gives CDR1 KGHDR, CDR2 SFDVKD. CDR3 length: 15 residues. The CDR3 DNA sequence: TGTGCCACCAGTGACGCCGTCTCTGGGGATCAGCCCCAGCATTTT. It codes for CATSDAVSGDQPQHF.

This clonotype was detected many times. This chain links TRBV7-3 with TRBJ1-1; D unclear. The CDR3 is made up of 15 amino acids. The germline V gene has CDR1 SGHTA and CDR2 FQGTGA. Trimming left V 5 bases short and J 6 bases short, with 19 bases between. The CDR3 DNA reads as TGTGCCAGCAGCCACCCCTTTTTGGAGTTACCTGAAGCTTTCTTT. This translates into CASSHPFLELPEAFF.

V usage is TRBV2 and J usage is TRBJ2-6; 9 bases are a match to TRBD1. This CDR3 contains 17 residues. The junction had 9 bases not matched to a gene; V was cut back by 6 bases and J by 3 bases. Germline assignment: CDR1 SNHLY and CDR2 FYNNEI. Written as DNA, the CDR3 is TGTGCCAGCAGGAGACCGGGACAGGGAAGTGGGGCCAACGTCCTGACTTTC. Protein: CASRRPGQGSGANVLTF.

This clonotype was seen only a few times. The V gene is TRBV28, the J gene TRBJ2-7; D perhaps matches TRBD1 (6 bases). Germline V lookup: CDR1 MDHEN, CDR2 SYDVKM. Trimming removed 4 bases from V and 13 bases from J, with 14 bases in between. This CDR3 region has 11 residues. CDR3 protein: CASSSPRQAYF. Written as DNA, the CDR3 is TGTGCCAGCAGTTCCCCGCGACAGGCCTACTTC.

This clonotype has a count of ten or more. This chain connects TRBV3-1 to TRBJ1-2; no clear D. The CDR3 consists of 16 residues. The ends were cut back, 5 bases at V and 1 base at J, with 17 bases in the middle. Germline V lookup: CDR1 LGHDT, CDR2 YNNKEL (reference sequence). The CDR3 coding sequence is TGTGCCAGCAGCTTCCTCCAACGGTCGTATAACTATGGCTACACCTTC. It specifies CASSFLQRSYNYGYTF.

The V and J genes are TRBV5-1 and TRBJ2-7, with 8 bases aligning to TRBD2. Germline V gene lookup returns CDR1 SGHRS and CDR2 YFSETQ. The CDR3 totals 15 residues. V trimming: 0 bases; J trimming: 6 bases; junction bases outside the gene matches: 8. The CDR3 DNA reads TGCGCCAGCAGCTTGGGGGGAGCGGGAGCATCCGAGCAGTACTTC. Amino acids: CASSLGGAGASEQYF.

This clonotype showed up just once. One base away lies a much larger clone, so this may be a sequencing read error. The chain joins TRBV4-2 to TRBJ2-6; D uncertain. V shed 7 bases and J shed 6 bases, with 7 bases lying between them. This CDR3 is built from 12 residues. Germline lookup yields CDR1 LGHNA and CDR2 YNFKEQ. CDR3 amino acids: CASKPVANVLTF. The CDR3 DNA reads TGTGCCAGCAAACCTGTGGCCAACGTCCTGACTTTC.